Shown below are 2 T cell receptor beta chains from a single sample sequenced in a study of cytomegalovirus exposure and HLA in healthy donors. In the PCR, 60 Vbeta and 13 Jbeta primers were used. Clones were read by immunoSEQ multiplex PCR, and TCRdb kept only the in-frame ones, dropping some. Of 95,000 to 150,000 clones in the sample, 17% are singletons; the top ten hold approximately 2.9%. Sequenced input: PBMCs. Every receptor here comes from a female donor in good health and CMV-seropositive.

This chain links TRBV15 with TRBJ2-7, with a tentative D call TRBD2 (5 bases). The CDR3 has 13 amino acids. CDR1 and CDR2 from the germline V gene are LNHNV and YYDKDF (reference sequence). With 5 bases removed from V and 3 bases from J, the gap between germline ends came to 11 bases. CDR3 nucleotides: TGTGCCACCAGCGGAGGACTGGACTACGAGCAGTACTTC. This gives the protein CATSGGLDYEQYF.

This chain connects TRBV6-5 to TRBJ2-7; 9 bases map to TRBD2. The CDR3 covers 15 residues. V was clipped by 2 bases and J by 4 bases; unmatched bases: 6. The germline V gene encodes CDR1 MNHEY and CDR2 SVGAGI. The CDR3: CASSYHSSGAYEQYF. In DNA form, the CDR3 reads TGTGCCAGCAGTTACCATTCTAGCGGGGCGTACGAGCAGTACTTC.